Listed below are T cell receptor beta chains from one sample, sequenced in a study of T-cell memory formation after mild COVID-19. In TCRdb, the 5' RACE reads were re-called with MiXCR into one record per CDR3 protein. Among more than 120,000 distinct CDR3 sequences, roughly 6.2% were seen once, and the ten largest hold around 1.9%. Sequencing was carried out using PBMCs or a T cell subset sorted from them (not recorded which). All receptors derive from an adult woman who had mild COVID-19 (a few samples of this study predate the infection). Cell type and time point are not known. The CDR3 runs from the conserved cysteine through the conserved F or W. D genes are given only for firm matches. Size is stated for part of the rows, as once, few or many counts, or as a class when the clone is expanded.

TRBV19	TRBJ2-5	.	few	TGTGCCAGTAGTACCCTGTCGCGGCAGTCGACCAGAGAGACCCAGTACTTC	CASSTLSRQSTRETQYF
TRBV6-5	TRBJ1-6	.	many	TGTGCCAGCAGTTACAGGGGCTCCTATAATTCACCCCTCCACTTT	CASSYRGSYNSPLHF
TRBV9	TRBJ2-1	TRBD2	few	TGTGCCAGCAGCGTAGTAAGCGGGGGGGCTGTCAATGAGCAGTTCTTC	CASSVVSGGAVNEQFF
TRBV24-1	TRBJ2-1	TRBD2	once	TGTGCCACCAGTGATTTGACCCTAGCGGGAGAGGATGAGCAGTTCTTC	CATSDLTLAGEDEQFF
TRBV20-1	TRBJ2-1	.	few	TGCAGTGCTGGATCTAGCTGGAATGAGCAGTTCTTC	CSAGSSWNEQFF
TRBV7-2	TRBJ2-1	.	many	TGTGCCAGCAGCTCCCGCCCCCTAGGGAAGTCCTACAATGAGCAGTTCTTC	CASSSRPLGKSYNEQFF
TRBV5-6	TRBJ2-1	TRBD2	few	TGTGCCAGCAGCTCTACTAGCGGGAGGGCCTCATACAATGAGCAGTTCTTC	CASSSTSGRASYNEQFF
TRBV5-1	TRBJ2-5	TRBD2	.	TGCGCCAGCAGCTTGGGGACTAGCGGGAGCCGTGAGACCCAGTACTTC	CASSLGTSGSRETQYF
TRBV5-1	TRBJ1-2	TRBD1	many	TGCGCCAGCAGCCCCGAGGGACAGGGGATATCTAACTATGGCTACACCTTC	CASSPEGQGISNYGYTF
TRBV20-1	TRBJ2-6	.	many	TGCAGTGCTACTCGGTGGGGGGAAACTGGGGCCAACGTCCTGACTTTC	CSATRWGETGANVLTF
TRBV6-6	TRBJ1-2	.	few	TGTGCCAGCACAACACCGACAGACCCAGCTAACTATGGCTACACCTTC	CASTTPTDPANYGYTF
TRBV15	TRBJ1-4	.	many	TGTGCCACCAGCAGAGATCCGGGTGAAAAACTGTTTTTT	CATSRDPGEKLFF
TRBV30	TRBJ2-1	TRBD1	few	TGTGCCTGGAGTGACAGGGGGCCTAATGAGCAGTTCTTC	CAWSDRGPNEQFF
TRBV5-1	TRBJ1-2	TRBD1	many	TGCGCCAGCAGCTTCGACAGGGGTCCCAACCTCAACTATGGCTACACCTTC	CASSFDRGPNLNYGYTF
TRBV5-5	TRBJ2-7	.	few	TGTGCCAGCAGCTGGGGACTGAACTCCTACGAGCAGTACTTC	CASSWGLNSYEQYF
TRBV24-1	TRBJ2-3	TRBD2	few	TGTGCCACCAGTGGGAAGCGGGAGGCCACATATACGCAGTATTTT	CATSGKREATYTQYF
TRBV5-6	TRBJ1-6	.	.	TGTGCCAGCAGCTCCACCCGGACAAACTCACCCCTCCACTTT	CASSSTRTNSPLHF
TRBV24-1	TRBJ2-1	.	.	TGTGCCACCAGTGATTTGAATCGACAGTCCAATGAGCAGTTCTTC	CATSDLNRQSNEQFF
TRBV6-5	TRBJ1-4	TRBD1	many	TGTGCCAGCAGTCGTGACAGGGGGGCAACTAATGAAAAACTGTTTTTT	CASSRDRGATNEKLFF
TRBV20-1	TRBJ2-3	.	many	TGCAGTGCTAGAGGGGGGAGGGGGCAGATTCAGAGCACAGATACGCAGTATTTT	CSARGGRGQIQSTDTQYF
TRBV2	TRBJ2-5	.	many	TGTGCCAGCAGTCTGAACCCACAGCCCCCAGAGACCCAGTACTTC	CASSLNPQPPETQYF
TRBV4-1	TRBJ1-4	.	many	TGCGCCAGCAGCCAAGGAGGGTACGGCACGGTGGAAAAACTGTTTTTT	CASSQGGYGTVEKLFF
TRBV5-1	TRBJ1-4	.	few	TGCGCCAGCAGCTTACCTACCGGGACGACGAATGAAAAACTGTTTTTT	CASSLPTGTTNEKLFF
TRBV5-1	TRBJ2-2	TRBD2	.	TGCGCCAGCAGCTCAAATAGCGGGGGAGGCACCGGGGAGCTGTTTTTT	CASSSNSGGGTGELFF
TRBV3-1	TRBJ2-7	TRBD2	few	TGTGCCAGCAGCCAAAGGACCCCGGGACTAGCGGGGGGCCCTCGTACCTACGAGCAGTACTTC	CASSQRTPGLAGGPRTYEQYF
TRBV5-1	TRBJ2-1	TRBD2	many	TGCGCCAGCAGCCCAACTAGCGGGGAGATCAATGAGCAGTTCTTC	CASSPTSGEINEQFF